This TCR beta chain was documented in a study of T cell repertoires in cytomegalovirus infection. For the study at large: The authors used CMV epitopes that were HLA-C-restricted (recently identified) and HLA-B-restricted (well studied). Public TCR beta signatures marked donors with CMV infection and the matching HLA. Overall study findings and caveats: The study found HLA-C-restricted CMV-specific TCR beta clonotypes dominating the ex vivo response. Carriage of CMV together with the relevant HLA was identifiable through cumulative public TCR beta family frequency.

In its sample, this clonotype was seen many times. Its antigen is unidentified. TCRdb ran MiXCR on the reads and lists one entry per CDR3 protein. The sample includes 650,000 to 900,000 distinct CDR3 sequences, less than 35% of them seen just once. The germline V and J ends were trimmed by 6 bases and 7 bases, with 19 bases remaining between them. The CDR3 is 15 amino acids. The TCR sequence derives from a human donor in good health (CMV status not recorded). Some clones in this sample may be carry-over from other donors' samples. The sample in question was cultured CD8+ T cells from PBMCs, obtained from culture after CMV antigen stimulation. The chain has TRBV12-3 or TRBV12-4 and TRBJ1-5; possible D gene TRBD1, 6 bases. CDR3: CASRPDSLYGQPQHF. The CDR3 DNA reads as TGTGCCAGCAGACCGGACAGTCTATACGGGCAGCCCCAGCATTTT.